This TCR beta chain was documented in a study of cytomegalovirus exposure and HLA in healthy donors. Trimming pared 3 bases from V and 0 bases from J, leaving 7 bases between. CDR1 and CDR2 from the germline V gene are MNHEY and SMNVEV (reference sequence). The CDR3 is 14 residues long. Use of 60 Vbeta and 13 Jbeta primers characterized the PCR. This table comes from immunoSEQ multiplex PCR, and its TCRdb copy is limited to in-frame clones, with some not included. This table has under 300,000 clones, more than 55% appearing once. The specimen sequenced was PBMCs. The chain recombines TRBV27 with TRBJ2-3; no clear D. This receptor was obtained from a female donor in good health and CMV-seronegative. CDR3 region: CASSLRLSTDTQYF. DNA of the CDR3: TGTGCCAGCAGTTTGCGGCTCAGCACAGATACGCAGTATTTT.